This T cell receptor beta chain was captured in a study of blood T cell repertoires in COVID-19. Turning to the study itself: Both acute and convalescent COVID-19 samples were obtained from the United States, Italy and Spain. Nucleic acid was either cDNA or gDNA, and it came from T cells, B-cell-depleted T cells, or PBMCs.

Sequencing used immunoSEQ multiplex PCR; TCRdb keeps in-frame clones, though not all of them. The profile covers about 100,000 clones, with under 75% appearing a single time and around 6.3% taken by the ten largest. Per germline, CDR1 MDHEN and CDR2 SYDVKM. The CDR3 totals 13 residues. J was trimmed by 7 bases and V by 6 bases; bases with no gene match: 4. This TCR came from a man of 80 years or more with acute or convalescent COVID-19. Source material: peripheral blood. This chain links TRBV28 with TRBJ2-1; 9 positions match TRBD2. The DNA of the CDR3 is TGTGCCAGCAGCACTAGCGGGCGGAATGAGCAGTTCTTC. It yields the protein CASSTSGRNEQFF.